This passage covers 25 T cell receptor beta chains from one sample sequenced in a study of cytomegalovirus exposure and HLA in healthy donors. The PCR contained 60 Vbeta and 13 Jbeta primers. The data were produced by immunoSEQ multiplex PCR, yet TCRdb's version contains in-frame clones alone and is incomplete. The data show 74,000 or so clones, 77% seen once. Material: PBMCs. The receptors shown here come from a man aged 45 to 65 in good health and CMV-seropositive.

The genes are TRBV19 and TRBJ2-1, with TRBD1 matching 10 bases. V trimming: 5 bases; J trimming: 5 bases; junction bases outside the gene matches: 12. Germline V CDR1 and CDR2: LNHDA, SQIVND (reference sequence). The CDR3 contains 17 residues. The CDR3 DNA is TGTGCCAGTAGTCTGATGGTCCGACAGGGGGCGAACAATGAGCAGTTCTTC. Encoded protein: CASSLMVRQGANNEQFF.

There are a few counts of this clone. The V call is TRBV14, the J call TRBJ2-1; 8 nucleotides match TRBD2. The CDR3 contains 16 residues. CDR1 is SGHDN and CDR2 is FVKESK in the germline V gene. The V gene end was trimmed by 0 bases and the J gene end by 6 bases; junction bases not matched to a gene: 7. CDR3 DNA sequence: TGTGCCAGCAGCCAAGATCGGGGACTAGTCCTCAATGAGCAGTTCTTC. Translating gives CASSQDRGLVLNEQFF.

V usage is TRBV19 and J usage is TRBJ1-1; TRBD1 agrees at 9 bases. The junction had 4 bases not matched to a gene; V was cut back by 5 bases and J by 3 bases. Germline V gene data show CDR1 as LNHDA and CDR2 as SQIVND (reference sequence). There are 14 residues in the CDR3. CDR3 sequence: CASSETGGYTEAFF. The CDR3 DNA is TGTGCCAGTAGTGAAACAGGGGGCTACACTGAAGCTTTCTTT.

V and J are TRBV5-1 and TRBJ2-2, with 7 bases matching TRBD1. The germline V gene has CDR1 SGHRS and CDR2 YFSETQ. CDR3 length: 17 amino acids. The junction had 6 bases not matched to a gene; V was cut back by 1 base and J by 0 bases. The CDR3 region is CASSLQQGRSNTGELFF. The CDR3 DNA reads TGCGCCAGCAGCTTGCAACAGGGGCGATCGAACACCGGGGAGCTGTTTTTT.

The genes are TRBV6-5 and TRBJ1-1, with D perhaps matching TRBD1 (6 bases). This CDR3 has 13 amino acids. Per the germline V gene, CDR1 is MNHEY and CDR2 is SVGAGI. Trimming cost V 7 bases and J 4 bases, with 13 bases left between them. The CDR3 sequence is CASTGAWGTEAFF. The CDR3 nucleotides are TGTGCCAGCACAGGGGCCTGGGGCACTGAAGCTTTCTTT.

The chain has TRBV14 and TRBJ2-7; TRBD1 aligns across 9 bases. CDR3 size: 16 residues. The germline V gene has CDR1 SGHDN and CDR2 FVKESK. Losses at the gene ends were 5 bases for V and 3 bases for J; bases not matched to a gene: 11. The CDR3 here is CASSSRVGQGIYEQYF. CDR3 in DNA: TGTGCCAGCAGCTCGAGGGTGGGACAGGGCATCTACGAGCAGTACTTC.

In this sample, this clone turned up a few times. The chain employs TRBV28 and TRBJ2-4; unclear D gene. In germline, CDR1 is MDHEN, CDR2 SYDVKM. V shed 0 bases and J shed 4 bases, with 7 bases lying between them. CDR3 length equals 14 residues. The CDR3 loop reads CASSLWEQKNIQYF. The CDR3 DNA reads TGTGCCAGCAGTTTATGGGAACAGAAAAACATTCAGTACTTC.

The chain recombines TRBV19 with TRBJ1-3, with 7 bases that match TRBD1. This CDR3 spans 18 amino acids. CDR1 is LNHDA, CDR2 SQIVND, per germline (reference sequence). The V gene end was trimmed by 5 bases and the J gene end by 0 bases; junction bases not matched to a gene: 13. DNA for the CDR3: TGTGCCAGTAGTTTTGACATTGGGACAGCTAACTCTGGAAACACCATATATTTT. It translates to CASSFDIGTANSGNTIYF.

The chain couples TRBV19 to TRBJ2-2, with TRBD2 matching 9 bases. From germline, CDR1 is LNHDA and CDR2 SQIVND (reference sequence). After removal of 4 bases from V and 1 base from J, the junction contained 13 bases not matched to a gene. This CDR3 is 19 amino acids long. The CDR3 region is CASSTRGYRAGGNTGELFF. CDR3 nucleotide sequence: TGTGCCAGTAGTACCCGGGGGTATAGAGCGGGAGGGAACACCGGGGAGCTGTTTTTT.

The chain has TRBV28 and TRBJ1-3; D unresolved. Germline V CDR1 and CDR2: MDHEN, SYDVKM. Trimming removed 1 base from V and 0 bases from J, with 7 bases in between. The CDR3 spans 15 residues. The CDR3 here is CASSLFPSSGNTIYF. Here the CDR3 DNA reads TGTGCCAGCAGTTTATTTCCCAGCTCTGGAAACACCATATATTTT.

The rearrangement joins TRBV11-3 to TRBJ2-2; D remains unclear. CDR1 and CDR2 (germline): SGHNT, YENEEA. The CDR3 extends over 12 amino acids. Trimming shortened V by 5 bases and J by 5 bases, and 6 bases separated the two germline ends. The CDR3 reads CASSPGTGELFF. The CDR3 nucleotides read TGTGCCAGCAGCCCCGGGACCGGGGAGCTGTTTTTT.

DNA for the CDR3: TGTGCCAGCTCACCACCATCTAGCGCCAGCGAGCAGTACTTC. Its translation is CASSPPSSASEQYF. V gene TRBV18 combines with J gene TRBJ2-7, with a weak D call TRBD2 (6 bases). The CDR3 contains 14 residues. Per germline, CDR1 KGHSH and CDR2 LQKENI. Trimming cost V 0 bases and J 6 bases, with 12 bases left between them.

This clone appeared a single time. This CDR3 reads CASSPGSNTGELFF. In DNA, the CDR3 is TGTGCCAGCAGCCCCGGGTCCAACACCGGGGAGCTGTTTTTT. This rearrangement joins TRBV7-3 to TRBJ2-2; D unclear. Germline V gene sequence: CDR1 SGHTA, CDR2 FQGTGA. Trimming pared 5 bases from V and 2 bases from J, leaving 9 bases between. The CDR3 contains 14 residues.

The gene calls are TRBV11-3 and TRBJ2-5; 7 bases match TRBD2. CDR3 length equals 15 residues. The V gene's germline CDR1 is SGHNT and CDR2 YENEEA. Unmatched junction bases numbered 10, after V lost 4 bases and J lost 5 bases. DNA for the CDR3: TGTGCCAGCAGCTCGGGACTAACACAGTCGGAGACCCAGTACTTC. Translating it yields CASSSGLTQSETQYF.

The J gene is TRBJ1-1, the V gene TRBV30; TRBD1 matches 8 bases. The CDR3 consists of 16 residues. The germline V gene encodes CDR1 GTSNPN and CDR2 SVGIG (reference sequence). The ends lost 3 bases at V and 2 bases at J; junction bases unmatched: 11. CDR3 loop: CAWRKALGTGNTEAFF. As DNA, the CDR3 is TGTGCCTGGAGGAAGGCCTTAGGGACAGGCAACACTGAAGCTTTCTTT.

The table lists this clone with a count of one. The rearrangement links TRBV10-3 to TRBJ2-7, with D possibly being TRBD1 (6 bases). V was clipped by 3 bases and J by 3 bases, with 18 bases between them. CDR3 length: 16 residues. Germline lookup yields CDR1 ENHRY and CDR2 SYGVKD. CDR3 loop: CAISERGRGEGYEQYF. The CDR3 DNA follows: TGTGCCATCAGTGAAAGGGGCAGGGGCGAAGGCTACGAGCAGTACTTC.

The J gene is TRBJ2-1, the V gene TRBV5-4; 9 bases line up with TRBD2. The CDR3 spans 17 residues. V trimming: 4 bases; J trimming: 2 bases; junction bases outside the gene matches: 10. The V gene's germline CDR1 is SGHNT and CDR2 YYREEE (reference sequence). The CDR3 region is CASSTILIAGAYNEQFF. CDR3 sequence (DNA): TGTGCCAGCAGCACTATTCTTATAGCGGGAGCCTACAATGAGCAGTTCTTC.

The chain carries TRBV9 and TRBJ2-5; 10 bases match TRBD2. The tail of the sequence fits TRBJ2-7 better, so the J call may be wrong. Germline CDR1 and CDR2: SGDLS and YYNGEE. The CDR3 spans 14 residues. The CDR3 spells CASSVAAGGREQYF. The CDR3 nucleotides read TGTGCCAGCAGCGTAGCAGCGGGAGGGCGCGAGCAGTACTTC.

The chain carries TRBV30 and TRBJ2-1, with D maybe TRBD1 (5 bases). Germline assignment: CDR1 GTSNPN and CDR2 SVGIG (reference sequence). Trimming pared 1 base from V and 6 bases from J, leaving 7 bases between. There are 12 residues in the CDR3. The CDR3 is CAWSGQSNEQFF. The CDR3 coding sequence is TGTGCCTGGAGTGGACAGTCCAATGAGCAGTTCTTC.

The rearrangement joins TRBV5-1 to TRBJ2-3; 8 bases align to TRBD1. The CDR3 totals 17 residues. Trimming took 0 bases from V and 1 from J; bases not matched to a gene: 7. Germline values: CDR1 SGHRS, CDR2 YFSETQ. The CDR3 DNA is TGCGCCAGCAGCTTGGGGTCCTTGACAGGGGGCACAGATACGCAGTATTTT. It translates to CASSLGSLTGGTDTQYF.

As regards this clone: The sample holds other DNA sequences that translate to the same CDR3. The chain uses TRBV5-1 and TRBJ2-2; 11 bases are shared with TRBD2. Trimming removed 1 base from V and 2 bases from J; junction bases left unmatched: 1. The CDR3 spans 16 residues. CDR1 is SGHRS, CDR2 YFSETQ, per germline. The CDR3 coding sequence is TGCGCCAGCAGCTTGACTAGCGGGAGCAACACCGGGGAGCTGTTTTTT. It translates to CASSLTSGSNTGELFF.

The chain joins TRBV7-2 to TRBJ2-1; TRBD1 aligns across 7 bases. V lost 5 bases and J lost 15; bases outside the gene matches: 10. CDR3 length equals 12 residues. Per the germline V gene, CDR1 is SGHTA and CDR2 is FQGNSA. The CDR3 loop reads CASSLGGSGGFF. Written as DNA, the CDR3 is TGTGCCAGCAGCCTTGGGGGCTCAGGGGGGTTCTTC. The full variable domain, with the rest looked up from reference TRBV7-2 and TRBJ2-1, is GAGVSQSPSNKVTEKGKDVELRCDPISGHTALYWYRQSLGQGLEFLIYFQGNSAPDKSGLPSDRFSAERTGGSVSTLTIQRTQQEDSAVYLCASSLGGSGGFFGPGTRLTVL.

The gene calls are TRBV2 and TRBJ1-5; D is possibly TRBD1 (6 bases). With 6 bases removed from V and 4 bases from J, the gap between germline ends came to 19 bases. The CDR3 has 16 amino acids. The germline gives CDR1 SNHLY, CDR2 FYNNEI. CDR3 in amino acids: CASREDSGARNQPQHF. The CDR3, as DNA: TGTGCCAGCAGGGAGGACAGTGGGGCAAGAAATCAGCCCCAGCATTTT.

This CDR3 reads CASSQDQRETQYF. CDR3 bases: TGTGCCAGCTCGCAGGACCAGCGGGAGACCCAGTACTTC. The gene calls are TRBV18 and TRBJ2-5; D is possibly TRBD2 (5 bases). V shed 6 bases and J shed 5 bases, with 13 bases lying between them. This CDR3 is 13 amino acids long. Germline CDR1 and CDR2: KGHSH and LQKENI.

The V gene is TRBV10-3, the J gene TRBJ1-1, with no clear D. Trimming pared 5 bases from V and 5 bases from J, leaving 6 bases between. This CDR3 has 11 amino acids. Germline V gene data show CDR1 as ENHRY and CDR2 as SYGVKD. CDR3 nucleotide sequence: TGTGCCATCAGTCAAGAGACTGAAGCTTTCTTT. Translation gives CAISQETEAFF.